Listed here is a single T cell receptor (beta chain). This sample is drawn from a study of blood T cell repertoires in COVID-19. Method: immunoSEQ multiplex PCR; TCRdb's copy keeps in-frame clones and lacks some. The sample holds around 330,000 clones; roughly 90% are singletons and the top ten take about 2.4%. Participants were aged about 18 to 100 years from about 25 US areas. Donors were grouped by their self-reported clinical history. Sequenced input: PBMCs or T cells enriched from blood (not recorded which). This sequence originates from a man aged 60 to 69 who had recovered from COVID-19.

Here the CDR3 DNA reads TGTGCCAGCAGCCCGACCCGACAGCGCGATACGCAGTATTTT. Protein product: CASSPTRQRDTQYF. This sequence joins TRBV27 and TRBJ2-3, with D tentatively TRBD1 (5 bases). The CDR3 covers 14 residues. Germline assignment: CDR1 MNHEY and CDR2 SMNVEV (reference sequence). Trimming stripped 6 bases from V and 6 bases from J, with 16 bases between.